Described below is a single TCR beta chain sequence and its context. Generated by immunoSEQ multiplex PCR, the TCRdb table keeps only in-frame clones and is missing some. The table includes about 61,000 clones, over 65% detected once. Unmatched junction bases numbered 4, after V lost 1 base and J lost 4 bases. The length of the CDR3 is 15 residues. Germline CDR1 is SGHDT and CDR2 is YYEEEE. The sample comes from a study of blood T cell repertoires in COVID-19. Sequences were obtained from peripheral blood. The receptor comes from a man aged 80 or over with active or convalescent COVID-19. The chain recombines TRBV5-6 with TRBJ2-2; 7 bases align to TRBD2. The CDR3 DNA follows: TGTGCCAGCAGCTTGCCCGGGAGGACCACCGGGGAGCTGTTTTTT. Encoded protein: CASSLPGRTTGELFF.